This T cell receptor beta chain was captured in a study of blood T cell repertoires in COVID-19. On the study more broadly: Material from acute and convalescent COVID-19 was sourced from the United States, Italy and Spain. In each case, the material was cDNA or gDNA derived from T cells, B-cell-depleted T cells, or PBMCs.

Clones were sequenced by immunoSEQ multiplex PCR, and TCRdb holds only the in-frame ones, with some missing. The sample carries 250,000 to 350,000 clones, roughly nine tenths recorded once. Trimming left V 1 base short and J 6 bases short, with 12 bases between. The CDR3 runs 14 residues. Germline CDR1 PRHDT, CDR2 FYEKMQ (reference sequence). Seattle researchers signed up patients amid active infection and tracked them longitudinally. Sequencing used peripheral blood. This TCR came from a woman aged 30 to 39 with COVID-19, enrolled during active disease. The chain carries TRBV13 and TRBJ1-2; D might be TRBD1 (6 bases). The DNA for the CDR3 is TGTGCCAGCAGCTTAGCAGGGGCTAAGGATGGCTACACCTTC. Its translation is CASSLAGAKDGYTF.